The present T cell receptor (beta chain) was sequenced within a study of T-cell memory formation after mild COVID-19 (dated by TCRdb to the early 2020s). Regarding the complete study: TCR sequence clusters from the two donors were largely donor specific. Longitudinal TCRalpha and TCRbeta repertoire sequencing tracked T-cell clones expanding and contracting after mild COVID-19 in two donors. The cohort was made up of two young adult volunteers, one female and one male, who were previously healthy.

Points the paper makes about the study in general: Clones contracting from day 15 to 85 had balanced CD4/CD8 phenotypes, while a second wave expanding from day 15 to 37 was biased towards CD4+. Contracting CD4+ clones appeared mostly in the CM and EM memory subsets, whereas CD8+ clones were enriched in EMRA. Some responding clones were found in pre-infection memory, which suggests that pre-existing cross-reactive memory T cells took part in the SARS-CoV-2 response. Whether the second-wave clones peaking on day 37 were SARS-CoV-2 specific was not confirmed. Only a couple of mild cases were covered by the study, and larger cohorts that include severe cases with pre-infection samples were considered necessary.

This clonotype was picked up many times. Its target antigen remains unknown. Per-base quality was not reported, and no clone a single base away is much larger than it. Ficoll-Paque density gradient centrifugation was the method used to isolate PBMCs. The CDR3 goes from the cysteine to the phenylalanine over 19 residues. Only CDR3 DNA remains: 57 bases, in frame from the first base. CDR1 SGHAT and CDR2 FQNNGV are derived from the germline V gene. Trimming leaves V shorter by 5 bases and J shorter by 2 bases, with the junction holding 17 bases beyond the gene matches. The sample was run on an Illumina NovaSeq 6000. Using 5'RACE with constant-segment primers, TCRalpha and TCRbeta cDNA libraries were constructed, with sample barcodes and unique molecular identifiers added in the process. RNA was extracted from every sample with Trizol reagent. Amplification of the libraries took two PCR steps, and the second step added a second sample barcode plus Illumina TruSeq adapters. Sequencing of libraries was performed on an Illumina NovaSeq with 2 x 150 bp paired-end reads. On the study's bioinformatics: Reads were demultiplexed and collapsed into UMI-guided consensus sequences with migec v1.2.7. Using mixcr v2.1.11, UMI consensuses were aligned to TRA and TRB V and J templates and then assembled into clonotypes. Clonotypes were classified as expanded or contracted when called significant by both edgeR and NoisET, with noise models trained on biological replicates. For edgeR calls, the thresholds were a false discovery rate-adjusted p below 0.01 and a log2 fold-change of 1. As an exploratory analysis of dynamics, max-normalized trajectories of the 1000 most abundant clonotypes were examined by PCA with hierarchical clustering. Each responding clone was given a CD4 or CD8 phenotype based on the CD4+ and CD8+ repertoires, which had been sequenced separately. Starting from the raw public reads, TCRdb applied fastp trimming at Q25, assembled clones with MiXCR and retained in-frame beta chains. Rows with one shared CDR3 protein collapse into an entry with the most common genes and DNA. These V and J calls are TCRdb output, not the study's own analysis. This sample is represented by around 250,000 distinct CDR3 sequences; about 17% of them were singletons. The ten largest account for 20% to 25% of the sample.

In this chain, TRBV11-2 is recombined with TRBJ2-1; 8 bases in the middle match TRBD2. Sequencing was performed on PBMCs or a T cell subset sorted from them (not recorded which). This receptor was taken from a man younger than 30 who had mild COVID-19 (a few samples of this study predate the infection). The sample titles of this study are shuffled in the database, so cell type and time point are left out; the donor was told from shared clones. The nucleotide sequence is TGTGCCAGCAGCCCACTATTATTGGGGACTAGTCGGCCCTACAATGAGCAGTTCTTC. It is translated as CASSPLLLGTSRPYNEQFF.